Sequencing of this T cell receptor beta chain was carried out in a study of immune heterogeneity within non-small cell lung tumors (dated by TCRdb to 2017 to 2018). With respect to the entire study: By histology, the tumors were several squamous cell carcinomas, approximately 10 non-squamous carcinomas and 1 tumor not otherwise specified. The study combined whole-exome sequencing, RNA-seq and TCR beta repertoire sequencing of multiple spatially distinct regions from each NSCLC tumor to examine intratumoral immune heterogeneity. TCR repertoires were analyzed from approximately 60 tumor loci of fewer than 19 patients, while transcriptome data covered only 40 or so loci from approximately twelve patients. Neoantigen binding to each patient's HLA alleles was predicted with netMHCpan-3.0 for mutant peptides of 8 to 11 amino acids. The investigation overall reported the following: Within a patient, the same dominant CDR3B clonotypes appeared at multiple loci, but different tumor locations also contained unique high-frequency clones. A moderate positive correlation (R roughly 0.35), which was statistically significant, linked local T-cell repertoire clonality to local tumor mutational burden. High-frequency TCR beta clonotypes were found to be largely distinct between individual patients.

From its cysteine to its phenylalanine, the CDR3 spans 14 amino acids. Kept here is only the CDR3 DNA, which spans 42 bases and is read in frame from base 1. V drops 3 bases and J drops 8 bases, leaving 16 bases in between. The germline V gene specifies MGHDK as CDR1 and SYGVNS as CDR2. Genomic DNA extracted from bulk tumor tissue served as TCR template, with approximately 590 ng gDNA amplified per sample. During surgery, several biopsies were collected from each primary tumor and placed as far from one another as possible within the tumor mass. Patients in the study cohort, which was described as untreated, were newly diagnosed NSCLC cases going through curative surgery. The samples came from roughly 15 patients with newly diagnosed non-small cell lung cancer who were having surgery intended to be curative. Resected tumor masses were reviewed by two independent pathologists. Sequencing was performed only on DNA and RNA samples of high quality.

As concerns this clonotype: Its antigen is not yet known. No base quality information exists; no much larger clone differs at one position.

The TCR beta CDR3 region was amplified with a multiplex PCR system whose first round ran for roughly 9 cycles using 32 V-gene forward primers and 13 J-gene reverse primers. The first PCR round used a QIAGEN Multiplex PCR Kit, and the primer sequences were filed in Chinese patent CN105087789A. In a second PCR round, Illumina universal primers were added with the Phusion High-Fidelity PCR Kit. Paired-end sequencing of TCR libraries was carried out on the Illumina HiSeq X Ten platform at a read length of 151 bp. In the source study's methods: Reads lacking multiplex PCR primers were removed with Cutadapt, read pairs were merged with PEAR, and CDR3 regions were called with MiXCR default settings. Shannon entropy measured repertoire diversity, while clonality was calculated as one minus the Shannon entropy divided by the ln of the count of productive unique sequences. Clonotypes present at frequencies of at least 0.5% were defined as dominant or high-frequency T-cell clones. The public reads were reanalyzed by TCRdb: fastp trimming at Q25, MiXCR alignment, in-frame beta chains only. All rows with the same CDR3 protein become a single entry with the most common DNA and genes. In this record, the V and J calls reflect TCRdb's handling and not the investigators' own analysis. The sample profile shows approximately 20,000 distinct CDR3 sequences; around a quarter of them were found once. Clones ranked in the top ten supply about 4% of the sample.

The chain joins TRBV25-1 to TRBJ1-2; the D gene is possibly TRBD1, with 5 bases matching. The sequenced sample consisted of lung tumor tissue. The origin of this receptor is a man aged 40-49 years with non-small cell lung cancer. The base sequence is TGTGCCAGCAGTGACCCGGACCCGGGGGTCGGCTACACCTTC. The translation is CASSDPDPGVGYTF.